A selection of T cell receptor beta chains follows, all from one sample in a study of immune reconstitution after stem cell transplant in scleroderma. TCRdb redid the calling of the RT-PCR reads with MiXCR, one entry per CDR3 protein. The data contain roughly 2,800 distinct CDR3 sequences, 3.6% of them singletons. The specimen was obtained before or after autologous hematopoietic stem cell transplantation (not recorded which). These receptors came from a human donor with systemic sclerosis. Both conserved end residues are part of each CDR3. The D gene is left open where the match is weak. Clone size, where shown, is once, few, many, or a class for clones that have expanded.

DNA,CDR3,J,D,size,V
TGCAGCGCCCCTGCAACGGCGGGGTTTGAGCAGTTCTTC,CSAPATAGFEQFF,TRBJ2-1,-,medium-sized,TRBV29-1
TGCAGCGCCCAGAGGGACCCCGGTGGTGGCAAAAACATTCAGTACTTC,CSAQRDPGGGKNIQYF,TRBJ2-4,-,medium-sized,TRBV29-1
TGTGCCAGCAGTGCTGACCAGCCCCCCTACGAGCAGTACTTC,CASSADQPPYEQYF,TRBJ2-7,-,medium-sized,TRBV12-3/TRBV12-4
TGTGCCACCAGCAGAGATGGCAGGGGAGCGAATGAGCAGTTCTTC,CATSRDGRGANEQFF,TRBJ2-1,-,medium-sized,TRBV15
TGCAGTGCCTCCCCCTCAACTAACTATGGCTACACCTTC,CSASPSTNYGYTF,TRBJ1-2,-,medium-sized,TRBV20-1
TGCGCCAGCAGCCAAGATTTGGGGAACTATGGCTACACCTTC,CASSQDLGNYGYTF,TRBJ1-2,-,medium-sized,TRBV4-1
TGCGCCAGCAGCTTGGACGGGGGCAATCAGCCCCAGCATTTT,CASSLDGGNQPQHF,TRBJ1-5,-,few,TRBV5-1
TGTGCCAGCAGCGTCAGGGGTTCTAACACCGGGGAGCTGTTTTTT,CASSVRGSNTGELFF,TRBJ2-2,-,medium-sized,TRBV12-3/TRBV12-4
TGTGCCAGCTGCAGACAGTCGAACACCGGGGAGCTGTTTTTT,CASCRQSNTGELFF,TRBJ2-2,-,medium-sized,TRBV6-2/TRBV6-3
TGCAGTGCTAGGAATTCCGGGACAGTTAATTCACCCCTCCACTTT,CSARNSGTVNSPLHF,TRBJ1-6,TRBD1,medium-sized,TRBV20-1
TGTGCCAGCTCACCTTCGGGGGGCATCATACAGCCCCAGCATTTT,CASSPSGGIIQPQHF,TRBJ1-5,-,medium-sized,TRBV18
TGTGCCAGCAGCCCTACGGTTCTGGGACAAAAAGCTGAAGCTTTCTTT,CASSPTVLGQKAEAFF,TRBJ1-1,-,medium-sized,TRBV3-1
TGCGCCAGCAGCTTAGGGGTAGCGGGATCCTACAATGAGCAGTTCTTC,CASSLGVAGSYNEQFF,TRBJ2-1,TRBD2,medium-sized,TRBV5-1
TGTGCCAGCAGCTGGGGGGGGGCAGTGGAAAATTATGGCTACACCTTC,CASSWGGAVENYGYTF,TRBJ1-2,-,large,TRBV7-2
TGCAGCGTTGTTGTGCCTTCCTACGAGCAGTACTTC,CSVVVPSYEQYF,TRBJ2-7,-,medium-sized,TRBV29-1
TGTGCCAGCAGCCTCGCTCGGACTAGCGGGGTGGACGAGCAGTACTTC,CASSLARTSGVDEQYF,TRBJ2-7,TRBD2,medium-sized,TRBV7-2
TGCGCCAGCAGCCAAGAGGGGGGAGGCCCAGATACGCAGTATTTT,CASSQEGGGPDTQYF,TRBJ2-3,-,medium-sized,TRBV4-3
TGCGCCAGCAGCTTGCAGATAACCTACGAGCAGTACTTC,CASSLQITYEQYF,TRBJ2-7,-,medium-sized,TRBV5-1
TGTGCCAGCAGCCCACTGCTAGGTACGCAGTATTTT,CASSPLLGTQYF,TRBJ2-3,-,medium-sized,TRBV7-6
TGCAGTGCTAGAGTTCCGGGACTAGCCCCCACCGGGGAGCTGTTTTTT,CSARVPGLAPTGELFF,TRBJ2-2,TRBD2,medium-sized,TRBV20-1
TGTGCCATCACCGGGCGGACTGAAGCTTTCTTT,CAITGRTEAFF,TRBJ1-1,-,medium-sized,TRBV28
TGTGCCAGCAGTGAACGGGTCGGAGCATATGGCTACACCTTC,CASSERVGAYGYTF,TRBJ1-2,-,medium-sized,TRBV2
TGCAGTGCTAGAGACCCCGACCGCTCTGGAAACACCATATATTTT,CSARDPDRSGNTIYF,TRBJ1-3,-,many,TRBV20-1
TGTGCCAGCAGTAGGGACAGGGTTTACGAGCAGTACTTC,CASSRDRVYEQYF,TRBJ2-7,TRBD1,medium-sized,TRBV7-2
TGCGCCAGCAGACCGAGGCAAGTGAACACTGAAGCTTTCTTT,CASRPRQVNTEAFF,TRBJ1-1,-,medium-sized,TRBV5-1
TGCGCCAGCAGCTTGGCCGATGAGCAGTTCTTC,CASSLADEQFF,TRBJ2-1,-,medium-sized,TRBV5-1
TGCGCCAGCAGCTTGGAAGCGGGGGGGATTGACGAGCAGTACTTC,CASSLEAGGIDEQYF,TRBJ2-7,TRBD2,medium-sized,TRBV5-1
TGTGCCAGCAGCTTAGAACGGGGGAGGGGTCAGCCCCAGCATTTT,CASSLERGRGQPQHF,TRBJ1-5,-,medium-sized,TRBV7-6
TGTGCCAGCAGGGGACAGGGGTACACTGAAGCTTTCTTT,CASRGQGYTEAFF,TRBJ1-1,TRBD1,medium-sized,TRBV27
TGTGCCAGCTCACCTAGACATGGGGCTGACGCCGGGGAGCTGTTTTTT,CASSPRHGADAGELFF,TRBJ2-2,-,medium-sized,TRBV18
TGCAGTGCTAGCTTTACAACCCGGAGCTCCTACGAGCAGTACTTC,CSASFTTRSSYEQYF,TRBJ2-7,-,medium-sized,TRBV20-1
TGTGCCAGCAGCAGCCCTAGCGGGAAGAACACCGGGGAGCTGTTTTTT,CASSSPSGKNTGELFF,TRBJ2-2,TRBD2,medium-sized,TRBV5-6
TGTGCCAGCAGCCCTAGTCCCAATCAGCCCCAGCATTTT,CASSPSPNQPQHF,TRBJ1-5,-,medium-sized,TRBV7-6
TGTGCCAGCAGTAACCGGGACAGGGGGCTTGGGAAGCTGTTTTTT,CASSNRDRGLGKLFF,TRBJ2-2,TRBD1,medium-sized,TRBV28
TGTGCCAGCAGCCTCAACGGTCCCAGTCAAGCTTTCTTT,CASSLNGPSQAFF,TRBJ1-1,-,medium-sized,TRBV12-3/TRBV12-4
TGTGCCAGCAGTTACGCTACAGGGGGCGCGATCTACGAGCAGTACTTC,CASSYATGGAIYEQYF,TRBJ2-7,TRBD1,medium-sized,TRBV6-6
TGTGCCAGCAGTTTAGGGGGATCCTACGAGCAGTACTTC,CASSLGGSYEQYF,TRBJ2-7,-,medium-sized,TRBV27
TGCGCCAGCAGAGGACAGGGGACGTACGAGCAGTACTTC,CASRGQGTYEQYF,TRBJ2-7,TRBD1,medium-sized,TRBV5-1
TGTGCCAGCAGGCCCCTGTGGGTCGGGAGTAATTACGAGCAGTACTTC,CASRPLWVGSNYEQYF,TRBJ2-7,-,-,TRBV27
TGTGCCAGCAGTTCAATAACCGGGACCCGCACCGGGGAGCTGTTTTTT,CASSSITGTRTGELFF,TRBJ2-2,-,medium-sized,TRBV28
TGTGCCAGCAGTGGGATGATTAGCAATCAGCCCCAGCATTTT,CASSGMISNQPQHF,TRBJ1-5,-,medium-sized,TRBV25-1
TGTGCCAGCAGCTTACCATACAGGGGGGGTGAGCAGTTCTTC,CASSLPYRGGEQFF,TRBJ2-1,-,medium-sized,TRBV7-6
TGCAGTGCTAGAGAGAGAGCAACGGGGCGAGGTCGGAATTCACCCCTCCACTTT,CSARERATGRGRNSPLHF,TRBJ1-6,-,medium-sized,TRBV20-1
TGCAGTGCTAGACCACATCCCACCGGGACTAGCTCCTACGAGCAGTACTTC,CSARPHPTGTSSYEQYF,TRBJ2-7,TRBD2,medium-sized,TRBV20-1
TGTGCCAGCAGTTTAAGGACGGGGCCCAAAAACATTCAGTACTTC,CASSLRTGPKNIQYF,TRBJ2-4,-,medium-sized,TRBV28
TGCGCCAGCAGCCAAACTTTGGCGGGGGACTCCTACAATGAGCAGTTCTTC,CASSQTLAGDSYNEQFF,TRBJ2-1,TRBD2,medium-sized,TRBV4-1
TGTGCCAGCAGCTTAGGGGGACTAGCGGGAATCAATGAGCAGTTCTTC,CASSLGGLAGINEQFF,TRBJ2-1,TRBD2,medium-sized,TRBV7-9
TGTGCCAGCAGCCCGACGGGGCTTCTAACCGGGGAGCTGTTTTTT,CASSPTGLLTGELFF,TRBJ2-2,-,-,TRBV7-2